This T cell receptor beta chain came from a study of cytomegalovirus exposure and HLA in healthy donors. Each of the donors was a healthy bone marrow donor. This clone has only a few counts. PCR used 60 Vbeta primers and 13 Jbeta primers. Measured with immunoSEQ multiplex PCR; TCRdb has only the in-frame clones, and not every one. The data show some 100,000 clones, 79% seen once. Germline-derived CDR1 and CDR2 are LGHNA and YSLEER. With 6 bases removed from V and 0 bases from J, the gap between germline ends came to 8 bases. The CDR3 runs 14 residues. V and J are TRBV4-3 and TRBJ1-4; D gene unclear. The sample was PBMCs. The TCR comes from a male donor in good health and CMV-seropositive. The CDR3 is CASSSGATNEKLFF. DNA of the CDR3: TGCGCCAGCAGTTCCGGTGCAACTAATGAAAAACTGTTTTTT.